One sample yielded the 5 T cell receptor beta chains listed below, sequenced in a study of OX40 agonist ivuxolimab in advanced cancers. TCRdb's table, derived via immunoSEQ multiplex PCR, lists solely in-frame clones and lacks some. The sample lists roughly 61,000 clones; 70% to 90% were seen once. The sequencing here drew on CD4+ or CD8+ T cells sorted from blood, taken in a trial of the OX40 agonist ivuxolimab. Receptors originate from an adult with an advanced solid tumor such as melanoma, head and neck, liver or kidney cancer.

The rearrangement links TRBV7-8 to TRBJ1-5, with D hard to call. The CDR3 length is 19 residues. Trimming shortened V by 0 bases and J by 0 bases, and 18 bases separated the two germline ends. The germline V gene has CDR1 SGHVS and CDR2 FQNEAQ. CDR3 loop: CASSLADRHREDSNQPQHF. CDR3 sequence (DNA): TGTGCCAGCAGCTTAGCGGACCGGCATCGGGAGGATAGCAATCAGCCCCAGCATTTT.

The chain recombines TRBV27 with TRBJ1-2; TRBD1 might be the D (6 bases). V gave up 5 bases and J gave up 7 bases, with 14 bases separating them. Germline CDR1 MNHEY, CDR2 SMNVEV (reference sequence). CDR3 length: 13 amino acids. CDR3: CASSLQGRGGYTF. The CDR3 DNA sequence: TGTGCCAGCAGTCTACAGGGTCGAGGTGGCTACACCTTC.

This clone is a singleton in its sample. The V call is TRBV19, the J call TRBJ1-2, with D maybe TRBD1 (5 bases). The CDR3 is made up of 14 amino acids. V was trimmed by 6 bases and J by 5 bases, leaving 16 bases between them. The germline gives CDR1 LNHDA, CDR2 SQIVND (reference sequence). CDR3 region: CASSRLGDEYGYTF. CDR3 nucleotides: TGTGCCAGTAGCCGGTTGGGGGATGAATATGGCTACACCTTC.

The chain combines TRBV27 with TRBJ2-7, with D possibly TRBD2 on 5 matching bases. This CDR3 is 15 amino acids long. The V end lost 3 bases, the J end lost 3 bases, and 15 bases lay between the germline ends. Germline loops: CDR1 MNHEY, CDR2 SMNVEV (reference sequence). CDR3 DNA sequence: TGTGCCAGCAGTTTGGATGGACTTAGAGACTACGAGCAGTACTTC. This gives the protein CASSLDGLRDYEQYF.

This clone was observed once. CDR3 protein: CASSVGSGAGNYGYTF. CDR3 in DNA: TGTGCCAGCAGTGTAGGCTCCGGGGCGGGGAACTATGGCTACACCTTC. The chain is built from TRBV6-1 and TRBJ1-2, with D possibly TRBD1 on 5 matching bases. V was clipped by 4 bases and J by 2 bases, with 17 bases between them. CDR1 is MNHNS and CDR2 is SASEGT in the germline V gene. The CDR3 extends over 16 amino acids.